This T cell receptor beta chain appears in the sequencing data of a study of blood T cell repertoires in COVID-19. Study overall: Nucleic acid was either cDNA or gDNA, and it came from T cells, B-cell-depleted T cells, or PBMCs.

V gave up 5 bases and J gave up 7 bases; unmatched junction bases: 10. The CDR3 is 15 amino acids. Germline V CDR1 and CDR2: MNHEY, SVGEGT. The assay was immunoSEQ multiplex PCR, and TCRdb's table has in-frame clones only and misses some. The sample consists of about 200,000 clones, around 82% of them appearing once. This clone has a count of ten or more. Sequencing was performed on PBMCs or T cells enriched from blood (not recorded which). The rearrangement uses TRBV6-2 or TRBV6-3 and TRBJ1-5; 8 bases fit TRBD1. The sequence was collected from a woman in her thirties or forties with acute COVID-19. The CDR3 region is CASSRTTGAGQPQHF. The CDR3 coding sequence is TGTGCCAGCAGTCGAACGACAGGGGCAGGGCAGCCCCAGCATTTT.